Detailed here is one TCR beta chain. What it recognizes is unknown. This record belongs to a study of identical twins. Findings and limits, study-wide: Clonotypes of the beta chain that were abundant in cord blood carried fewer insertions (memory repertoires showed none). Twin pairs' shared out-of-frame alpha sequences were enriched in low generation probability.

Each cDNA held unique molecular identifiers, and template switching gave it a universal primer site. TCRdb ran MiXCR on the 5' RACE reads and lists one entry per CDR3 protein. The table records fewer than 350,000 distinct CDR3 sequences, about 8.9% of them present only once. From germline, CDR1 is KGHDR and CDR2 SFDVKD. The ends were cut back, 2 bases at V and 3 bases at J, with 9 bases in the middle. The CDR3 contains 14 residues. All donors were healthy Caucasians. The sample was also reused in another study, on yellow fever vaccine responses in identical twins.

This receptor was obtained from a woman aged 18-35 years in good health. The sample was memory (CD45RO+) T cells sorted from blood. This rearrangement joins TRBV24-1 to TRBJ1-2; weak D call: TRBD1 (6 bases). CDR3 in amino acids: CATSDSTGYYGYTF. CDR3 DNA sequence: TGTGCCACCAGTGATTCCACAGGGTACTATGGCTACACCTTC.